What follows describes a single T cell receptor beta chain. Method: immunoSEQ multiplex PCR; TCRdb's copy keeps in-frame clones and lacks some. Of roughly 300,000 clones in the sample, more than 75% were seen once. The germline V gene encodes CDR1 MNHEY and CDR2 SVGAGI. Deletions cut 4 bases from V and 0 bases from J, with 10 bases between. The CDR3 is 15 residues long. This record belongs to a study of blood T cell repertoires in COVID-19. Study in general: In each case, the material was cDNA or gDNA derived from T cells, B-cell-depleted T cells, or PBMCs.

Adults between roughly 18 and 89 years of age took part from fewer than 30 US areas. In Cohort 3, a recovered donor had either two negative PCRs, clearance, or symptom resolution. This chain uses TRBV6-5 with TRBJ1-3, with a weak D call TRBD1 (6 bases). This clonotype was sampled from a woman aged 18-35 years who had recovered from COVID-19. Sample: PBMCs or T cells enriched from blood (not recorded which). DNA of the CDR3: TGTGCCAGCAGTTTACAGGGTCTCTCTGGAAACACCATATATTTT. Protein: CASSLQGLSGNTIYF.